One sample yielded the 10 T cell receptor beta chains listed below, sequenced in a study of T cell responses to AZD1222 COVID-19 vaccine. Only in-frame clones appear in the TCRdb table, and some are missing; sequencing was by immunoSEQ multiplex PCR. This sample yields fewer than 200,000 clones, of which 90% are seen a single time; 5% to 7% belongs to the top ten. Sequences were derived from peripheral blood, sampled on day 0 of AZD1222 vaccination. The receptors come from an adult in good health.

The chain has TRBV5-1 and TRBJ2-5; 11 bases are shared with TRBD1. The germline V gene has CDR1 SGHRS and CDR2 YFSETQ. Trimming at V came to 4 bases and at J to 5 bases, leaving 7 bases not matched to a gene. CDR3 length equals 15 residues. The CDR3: CASSLDRGQGETQYF. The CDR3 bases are TGCGCCAGCAGCCTGGACAGGGGGCAGGGGGAGACCCAGTACTTC. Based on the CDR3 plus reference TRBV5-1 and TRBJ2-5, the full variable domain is KAGVTQTPRYLIKTRGQQVTLSCSPISGHRSVSWYQQTPGQGLQFLFEYFSETQRNKGNFPGRFSGRQFSNSRSEMNVSTLELGDSALYLCASSLDRGQGETQYFGPGTRLLVL.

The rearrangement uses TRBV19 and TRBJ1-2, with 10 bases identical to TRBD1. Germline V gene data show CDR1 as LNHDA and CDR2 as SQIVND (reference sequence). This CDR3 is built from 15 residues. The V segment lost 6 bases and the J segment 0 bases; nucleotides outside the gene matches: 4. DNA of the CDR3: TGTGCCAGTAGGACAGGGGGCATTGCTAACTATGGCTACACCTTC. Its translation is CASRTGGIANYGYTF.

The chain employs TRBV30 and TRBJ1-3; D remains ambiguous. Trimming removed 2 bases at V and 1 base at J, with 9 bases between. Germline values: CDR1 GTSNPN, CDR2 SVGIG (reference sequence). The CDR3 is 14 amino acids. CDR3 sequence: CAWSSGYSGNTIYF. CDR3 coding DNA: TGTGCCTGGAGTTCGGGGTATTCTGGAAACACCATATATTTT. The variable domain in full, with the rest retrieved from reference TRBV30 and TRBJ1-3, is SQTIHQWPATLVQPVGSPLSLECTVEGTSNPNLYWYRQAAGRGLQLLFYSVGIGQISSEVPQNLSASRPQDRQFILSSKKLLLSDSGFYLCAWSSGYSGNTIYFGEGSWLTVV.

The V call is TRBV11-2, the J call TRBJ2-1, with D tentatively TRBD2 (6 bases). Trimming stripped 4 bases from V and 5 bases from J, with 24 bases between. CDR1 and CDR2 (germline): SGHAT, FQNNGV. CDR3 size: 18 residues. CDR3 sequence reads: CASSSRPQAGLGDNEQFF. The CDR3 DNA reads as TGTGCCAGCAGCTCCCGCCCCCAAGCGGGCCTAGGGGACAATGAGCAGTTCTTC.

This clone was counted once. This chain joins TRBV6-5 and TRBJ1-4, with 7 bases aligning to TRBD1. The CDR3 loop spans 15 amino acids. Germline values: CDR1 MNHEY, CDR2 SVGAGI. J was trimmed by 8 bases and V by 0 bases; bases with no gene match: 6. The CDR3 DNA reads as TGTGCCAGCAGTTACTCAGGGGGCCAGGGGGAAAAACTGTTTTTT. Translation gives CASSYSGGQGEKLFF.

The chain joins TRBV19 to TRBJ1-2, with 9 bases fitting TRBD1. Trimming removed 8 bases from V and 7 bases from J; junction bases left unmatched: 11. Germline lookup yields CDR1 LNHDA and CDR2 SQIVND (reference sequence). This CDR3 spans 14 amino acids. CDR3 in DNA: TGTGCCAGTTCTCGAACGACAGGGGGTATTGGCTACACCTTC. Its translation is CASSRTTGGIGYTF.

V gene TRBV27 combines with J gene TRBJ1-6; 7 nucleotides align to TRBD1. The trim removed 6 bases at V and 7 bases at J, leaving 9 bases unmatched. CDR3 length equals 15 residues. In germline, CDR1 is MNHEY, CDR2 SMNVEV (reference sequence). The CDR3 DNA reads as TGTGCCAGCAGCCGACTAGACAGGGAGAATTCACCCCTCCACTTT. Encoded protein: CASSRLDRENSPLHF.

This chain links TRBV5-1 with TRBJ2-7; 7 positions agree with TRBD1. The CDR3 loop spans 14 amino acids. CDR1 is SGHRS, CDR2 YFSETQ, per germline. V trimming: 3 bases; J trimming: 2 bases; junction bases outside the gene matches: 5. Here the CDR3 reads CASSSQTGPYEQYF. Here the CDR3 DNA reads TGCGCCAGCAGCTCCCAGACAGGGCCCTACGAGCAGTACTTC.

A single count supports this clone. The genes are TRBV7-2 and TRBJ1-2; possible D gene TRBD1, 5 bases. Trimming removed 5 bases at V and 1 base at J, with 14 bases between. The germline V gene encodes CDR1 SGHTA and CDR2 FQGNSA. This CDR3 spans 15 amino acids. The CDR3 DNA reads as TGTGCCAGCAGCCGTACTGCCCAGGGTAACTATGGCTACACCTTC. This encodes CASSRTAQGNYGYTF.

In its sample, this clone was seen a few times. This CDR3 reads CASSPPGGAGNTIYF. In nucleotides, the CDR3 is TGCGCCAGCAGCCCCCCGGGAGGGGCTGGAAACACCATATATTTT. The genes are TRBV4-1 and TRBJ1-3, with D perhaps TRBD1 (5 bases). Per germline, CDR1 MGHRA and CDR2 YSYEKL. Between the trimmed V and J ends, which lost 4 bases and 2 bases, there was a span of 12 bases. This CDR3 is 15 amino acids long.